One and the same sample provided the 17 T cell receptor beta chains below, sequenced in a study of T cells after yellow fever vaccination. TCRdb reprocessed the 5' RACE reads with MiXCR, giving one entry per CDR3 protein. The repertoire holds roughly 400,000 distinct CDR3 sequences, with around 20% as singletons. This specimen consisted of PBMCs, obtained before the yellow fever booster vaccination. The receptors stem from a man younger than 30 who received the YFV17D yellow fever vaccine.

This clonotype showed up many times. CDR3 sequence reads: CASSQSGVSYEQYF. The CDR3 region has the DNA TGCGCCAGCAGCCAAAGCGGGGTCTCCTACGAGCAGTACTTC. This rearrangement joins TRBV4-3 to TRBJ2-7; 7 bases are shared with TRBD2. The ends lost 2 bases at V and 0 bases at J; junction bases unmatched: 1. Germline-derived CDR1 and CDR2 are LGHNA and YSLEER. The CDR3 has 14 residues.

This chain connects TRBV5-1 to TRBJ1-1; no clear D gene. Trimming took 4 bases from V and 1 from J, leaving 11 bases between them. The CDR3 covers 14 residues. Germline V CDR1 and CDR2: SGHRS, YFSETQ. CDR3 nucleotides: TGCGCCAGCAGCCCGCCACCTGGGAACACTGAAGCTTTCTTT. It codes for CASSPPPGNTEAFF.

This rearrangement joins TRBV7-8 to TRBJ2-7; D is ambiguous. V shed 3 bases and J shed 3 bases, with 9 bases lying between them. Germline-derived CDR1 and CDR2 are SGHVS and FQNEAQ. The CDR3 runs 13 residues. CDR3 coding DNA: TGTGCCAGCAGCTTGTCGCCGGACTACGAGCAGTACTTC. Encoded protein: CASSLSPDYEQYF.

The J gene is TRBJ2-5, the V gene TRBV2; D is tentatively TRBD1 or TRBD2 (5 bases each). Per germline, CDR1 SNHLY and CDR2 FYNNEI. Trimming removed 6 bases from V and 1 base from J, with 9 bases in between. The CDR3 sequence is 13 residues long. The CDR3 region is CASRGPTQETQYF. The CDR3 bases are TGTGCCAGCAGGGGACCAACCCAAGAGACCCAGTACTTC.

In this sample, this clonotype turned up once. The V and J genes are TRBV15 and TRBJ1-5, with TRBD1 as a possible D gene (5 bases). Germline CDR1 LNHNV, CDR2 YYDKDF (reference sequence). Between the trimmed V and J ends, which lost 1 base and 1 base, there was a span of 14 bases. The length of the CDR3 is 17 residues. As DNA, the CDR3 is TGTGCCACCAGCAGAGCGCCGGGGACGGGGAGCAATCAGCCCCAGCATTTT. Its protein is CATSRAPGTGSNQPQHF. Full variable domain (outside the CDR3, taken from reference TRBV15 and TRBJ1-5): DAMVIQNPRYQVTQFGKPVTLSCSQTLNHNVMYWYQQKSSQAPKLLFHYYDKDFNNEADTPDNFQSRRPNTSFCFLDIRSPGLGDTAMYLCATSRAPGTGSNQPQHFGDGTRLSIL.

Only a few counts were recorded for this clonotype. This sequence joins TRBV4-1 and TRBJ2-4, with D uncertain. Germline CDR1 reads MGHRA; CDR2 reads YSYEKL. Trimming removed 5 bases from V and 7 bases from J, with 6 bases in between. The CDR3 extends over 11 amino acids. The CDR3: CASSIENIQYF. Here the CDR3 DNA reads TGCGCCAGCAGCATAGAGAACATTCAGTACTTC.

The chain joins TRBV9 to TRBJ1-6, with a possible D match to TRBD1 (5 bases). The CDR3 covers 17 residues. Between the trimmed V and J ends, which lost 5 bases and 7 bases, there was a span of 22 bases. In germline, CDR1 is SGDLS, CDR2 YYNGEE. DNA of the CDR3: TGTGCCAGCAGTATAGGCGGGGGTCCCCCTGGGAATTCACCCCTCCACTTT. Translated: CASSIGGGPPGNSPLHF.

This clonotype came up a few times. Mismatch with germline at one junction end may stem from a read error. The J gene is TRBJ1-2, the V gene TRBV7-2; TRBD1 agrees at 9 bases. In germline, CDR1 is SGHTA, CDR2 FQGNSA. The CDR3 loop spans 13 amino acids. CDR3 coding DNA: TGTGCCAGCAGCTTAGTCAGGGGGGACAGGGAATTCTTC. It specifies CASSLVRGDREFF. Complete variable domain (other parts from reference TRBV7-2 and TRBJ1-2): GAGVSQSPSNKVTEKGKDVELRCDPISGHTALYWYRQSLGQGLEFLIYFQGNSAPDKSGLPSDRFSAERTGGSVSTLTIQRTQQEDSAVYLCASSLVRGDREFFGSGTRLTVV.

The rearrangement links TRBV29-1 to TRBJ2-5; 15 nucleotides align to TRBD2. Germline lookup yields CDR1 SQVTM and CDR2 ANQGSEA. J lost 9 bases, V lost 3 bases, and 8 bases had no gene match. The CDR3 is 15 residues long. CDR3 DNA: TGCAGCGTTGACCGGACTAGCGGGGGGGCCGGGGCCCAGTACTTC. Amino acids: CSVDRTSGGAGAQYF.

This clonotype turned up a few times. V and J are TRBV7-6 and TRBJ2-2, with TRBD2 matching over 8 bases. CDR1 SGHVS and CDR2 FNYEAQ come from the germline V gene. The CDR3 covers 15 residues. The J segment lost 4 bases and the V segment lost 5 bases, leaving 6 bases of the junction unmatched. The CDR3 reads CASSEGLEGTGELFF. DNA of the CDR3: TGTGCCAGCAGCGAGGGACTAGAAGGCACCGGGGAGCTGTTTTTT.

The J gene is TRBJ2-1, the V gene TRBV7-3; D tentatively fits TRBD1 or TRBD2 (6 bases each). This CDR3 region has 12 residues. Trimming removed 5 bases at V and 11 bases at J, with 13 bases between. The V gene's germline CDR1 is SGHTA and CDR2 FQGTGA. CDR3: CASSPIGGQQFF. CDR3 nucleotides: TGTGCCAGCAGCCCCATAGGGGGGCAGCAGTTCTTC.

This clonotype has more than one count but fewer than ten. The gene calls are TRBV7-9 and TRBJ2-7; D not certain. Germline V lookup: CDR1 SEHNR, CDR2 FQNEAQ (reference sequence). Trimming removed 6 bases from V and 3 bases from J, with 12 bases in between. The CDR3 contains 13 residues. CDR3 sequence (DNA): TGTGCCAGCAGTTTGACTGGGGACTACGAGCAGTACGTC. Translating gives CASSLTGDYEQYV.

A few counts support this clonotype. The chain is built from TRBV5-5 and TRBJ2-1; 7 bases agree with TRBD2. CDR3 length: 15 residues. CDR1 SGHKS and CDR2 YYEKEE come from the germline V gene (reference sequence). V dropped 0 bases and J dropped 4; count of bases not matched to a gene: 4. CDR3 sequence (DNA): TGTGCCAGCAGCTTGGTTCTAGCGGAGTACAATGAGCAGTTCTTC. This sequence encodes CASSLVLAEYNEQFF.

This clonotype was observed a few times. This chain uses TRBV5-1 with TRBJ1-2; D uncertain. From germline, CDR1 is SGHRS and CDR2 YFSETQ. Trimming took off 0 bases at V and 3 bases at J, with 12 bases between the two ends. The CDR3 runs 15 residues. CDR3 DNA: TGCGCCAGCAGCTTGGCCCCGGGGTTGGACTATGGCTACACCTTC. It specifies CASSLAPGLDYGYTF.

The chain recombines TRBV12-5 with TRBJ2-5; 9 bases match TRBD1. Germline CDR1 reads LGHNT; CDR2 reads FRNRAP. J gave up 4 bases and V 7 bases, and 4 bases lay outside the gene matches. This CDR3 is built from 13 residues. In nucleotides, the CDR3 is TGTGCTAGTGCCCCGGGACAGGGAGAGACCCAGTACTTC. Encoded protein: CASAPGQGETQYF.

In this sample, this clonotype turned up a few times. The V and J genes are TRBV7-2 and TRBJ2-5, with 8 bases that match TRBD1. The germline V gene has CDR1 SGHTA and CDR2 FQGNSA. V trimming: 5 bases; J trimming: 5 bases; junction bases outside the gene matches: 7. This CDR3 is 14 amino acids long. The CDR3 protein is CASSGRTGLETQYF. DNA for the CDR3: TGTGCCAGCAGCGGGCGGACAGGGCTGGAGACCCAGTACTTC.

The V gene is TRBV20-1, the J gene TRBJ2-3; D call uncertain. Germline values: CDR1 DFQATT, CDR2 SNEGSKA (reference sequence). CDR3 length: 12 amino acids. V gave up 1 base and J gave up 4 bases, with 6 bases separating them. CDR3 in DNA: TGCAGTGCTAGAGCTCAACCAGATACGCAGTATTTT. Its protein is CSARAQPDTQYF.